This TCR beta chain was recorded in a study of T cells in Graves' hyperthyroidism and ophthalmopathy. No ophthalmopathy progression within 18 months constituted stable Graves' hyperthyroidism. The study based diagnoses on clinical symptoms, serum thyroxine and TRAb, thyroid ultrasound and orbital computed tomography. Whole-study findings and limits: Using 13 V-J features, a model discriminated ophthalmopathy from stable hyperthyroidism.

Between the trimmed V and J ends, which lost 5 bases and 13 bases, there was a span of 17 bases. CDR3 length: 12 amino acids. Germline lookup yields CDR1 SGHDN and CDR2 FVKESK. There are a few counts of this clonotype. Its antigen is not identified. Amplification of TCR beta CDR3 regions used RNA as the template. The TCR CDR3 first-round RT-PCR relied on the HTBI primer set. TCRdb re-analysed the multiplex PCR reads in MiXCR, keeping a single row per CDR3 protein. The sample includes about 420,000 distinct CDR3 sequences, approximately 15% of them seen just once. The sample taken for sequencing was blood. The chain carries TRBV14 and TRBJ2-5; D is unresolved. This receptor was obtained from a woman aged 18-29 years with Graves' hyperthyroidism. CDR3 region: CASSSTRSGAYF. The DNA for the CDR3 is TGTGCCAGCAGCTCAACACGCTCGGGTGCGTACTTC.